This T cell receptor (beta chain) was captured by sequencing in a study of T cells after yellow fever vaccination. Study conclusions and caveats: It was a small share of clonotypes that appeared in both CD4 and CD8 compartments. Among primary-vaccination clones, most reappeared after the booster, at about 95% for CD4 and 88% for CD8. There was a possibility that FACS-sorted repertoires contained abundant clonotypes contaminating from the bulk population.

Concerning this clonotype itself: The antigen is unknown.

TCRdb ran MiXCR on the 5' RACE reads and lists one entry per CDR3 protein. This table has approximately 300,000 distinct CDR3 sequences, around 6.8% appearing once. This receptor was taken from a man between 18 and 29 years old who received the YFV17D yellow fever vaccine. The sequences come from PBMCs, collected roughly 45 days after the first yellow fever vaccination.

This CDR3 is CSARTGGIDTQYF. CDR3 nucleotides: TGCAGTGCTAGGACAGGGGGCATAGATACGCAGTATTTT. This chain links TRBV20-1 with TRBJ2-3; 10 bases line up with TRBD1. The germline gives CDR1 DFQATT, CDR2 SNEGSKA (reference sequence). This CDR3 spans 13 amino acids. Trimming cost V 3 bases and J 5 bases; bases outside gene matches: 2.